A selection of T cell receptor beta chains follows, all from one sample in a study of memory CD4+ T cells and cytomegalovirus serostatus. Measured with immunoSEQ multiplex PCR; TCRdb has only the in-frame clones, and not every one. This table has approximately 63,000 clones, 80% appearing once. Sequenced sample: memory CD4+ T cells from blood. The receptors were sampled from an adult in good health and CMV-seronegative. Some clones in this sample may be carry-over from other donors' samples. Each CDR3 is given with its conserved first and last residue. A D gene is named only where the DNA matches it firmly. Size values are once, few and many counts, or a class for expanded clones, and some rows have none.

J gene	V gene	CDR3 length	D gene	clone size	CDR3 DNA	CDR3 protein
TRBJ2-1	TRBV11-1	12	.	.	TGTGCCAGCAGCTCCAATAGGGATGAGCAGTTCTTC	CASSSNRDEQFF
TRBJ1-4	TRBV6-5	15	.	.	TGTGCCAGCAGTTACAGTGGACTGATTAATGAAAAACTGTTTTTT	CASSYSGLINEKLFF
TRBJ1-1	TRBV2	15	.	.	TGTGCCAGCAGGGCGGATAAGGCAGGGGACACTGAAGCTTTCTTT	CASRADKAGDTEAFF
TRBJ2-7	TRBV19	15	.	.	TGTGCCAGTAGCTCGCCGGGAAGGACGGACTACGAGCAGTACTTC	CASSSPGRTDYEQYF
TRBJ1-4	TRBV7-9	15	.	.	TGTGCCAGCAGCTGGAATCTTGCAACTAATGAAAAACTGTTTTTT	CASSWNLATNEKLFF
TRBJ2-5	TRBV4-1	17	.	.	TGCGCCAGCAGCCAAGGGGTGCGGGCGGGACCACGAGAGACCCAGTACTTC	CASSQGVRAGPRETQYF
TRBJ1-1	TRBV14	13	.	.	TGTGCCAGCAGCCGAGTGGGTAACACTGAAGCTTTCTTT	CASSRVGNTEAFF
TRBJ2-1	TRBV5-8	16	.	.	TGTGCCAGCAGCTTGTTTTGGTCAGCCTCCTACAATGAGCAGTTCTTC	CASSLFWSASYNEQFF
TRBJ2-2	TRBV5-4	17	.	.	TGTGCCAGCCGCCACGGGGTAGCGGTCGCCAACACCGGGGAGCTGTTTTTT	CASRHGVAVANTGELFF
TRBJ1-4	TRBV19	16	.	.	TGTGCCAGTAGTATTTTCCAAACGGGGACACCTGAAAAACTGTTTTTT	CASSIFQTGTPEKLFF
TRBJ1-6	TRBV4-3	15	.	few	TGCGCCAGCAGCCAAGAAAGGGACACCTATTCACCCCTCCACTTT	CASSQERDTYSPLHF
TRBJ1-1	TRBV6-5	15	.	.	TGTGCCAGCAGTTACTCGGGTAGGGACTACGGTGAAGCTTTCTTT	CASSYSGRDYGEAFF
TRBJ2-7	TRBV5-1	14	TRBD1	.	TGCGCCAGCAGCAACGACAGGGCCTCGGGGGAGCAGTACTTC	CASSNDRASGEQYF
TRBJ2-1	TRBV4-3	16	TRBD2	.	TGCGCCAGCAGCCAAGATCAACTAGCGGATTACAATGAGCAGTTCTTC	CASSQDQLADYNEQFF
TRBJ2-5	TRBV15	15	TRBD1	.	TGTGCCACCAGCAGAGATAGACAGGGTCAAGAGACCCAGTACTTC	CATSRDRQGQETQYF
TRBJ2-5	TRBV5-4	16	TRBD1	once	TGTGCCAGCAGCTTGGCCCGGACAGGGGGAAAAGAGACCCAGTACTTC	CASSLARTGGKETQYF
TRBJ1-3	TRBV18	14	TRBD1	.	TGTGCCAGCTCAACCGGGACAGGGGGAAACACCATATATTTT	CASSTGTGGNTIYF
TRBJ2-1	TRBV7-2	15	TRBD2	.	TGTGCCAGCAGCCCGACTAGCGGGGGGGCCGGAGAGCAGTTCTTC	CASSPTSGGAGEQFF
TRBJ1-2	TRBV5-6	13	.	.	TGTGCCAGCAGCCCGGGACGGAACTATGGCTACACCTTC	CASSPGRNYGYTF
TRBJ2-2	TRBV7-2	15	.	few	TGTGCCAGCAGCGGAACCCGGGGGAACACCGGGGAGCTGTTTTTT	CASSGTRGNTGELFF
TRBJ1-4	TRBV10-2	14	.	.	TGCGCCAGCAAAGACACTGCAACTAATGAAAAACTGTTTTTT	CASKDTATNEKLFF
TRBJ1-6	TRBV6-5	16	TRBD1	once	TGTGCCAGCAGTTACTCGAAACAGGGGTTAGGTTCACCCCTCCACTTT	CASSYSKQGLGSPLHF
TRBJ1-2	TRBV5-6	14	.	once	TGTGCCAGCAGCCGCCGGTTGGGGGTGGCGCGCTACACCTTC	CASSRRLGVARYTF
TRBJ2-7	TRBV5-1	15	.	.	TGCGCCAGCAGCTTGGAAAATGCCGGCGCGGAGAAGCAGTACTTC	CASSLENAGAEKQYF
TRBJ2-2	TRBV7-2	13	.	.	TGTGCCAGCAGCGCCCGACAGCACGGGGAGCTGTTTTTT	CASSARQHGELFF
TRBJ2-3	TRBV10-3	13	.	.	TGTGCCATCACTAGGGGGGGCACAGATACGCAGTATTTT	CAITRGGTDTQYF
TRBJ2-1	TRBV9	15	TRBD1	.	TGTGCCAGCAGCGCTCGGACAGGGGGGTACAATGAGCAGTTCTTC	CASSARTGGYNEQFF
TRBJ2-7	TRBV18	15	.	.	TGTGCCAGCTCACCTCAGGGCGCGAGCGGCTACGAGCAGTACTTC	CASSPQGASGYEQYF
TRBJ2-7	TRBV28	15	.	.	TGTGCCAGCCACCCCGGACGGGCCAGCTCCTACGAGCAGTACTTC	CASHPGRASSYEQYF
TRBJ2-3	TRBV30	17	TRBD2	.	TGTGCCTGGAGTGCGACACATAGCGGGGCCCTCCTAGATACGCAGTATTTT	CAWSATHSGALLDTQYF
TRBJ2-1	TRBV7-2	17	TRBD2	.	TGTGCCAGCAGCCCCCGCCCCGGGACTAGGGCCACCGGTGAGCAGTTCTTC	CASSPRPGTRATGEQFF
TRBJ2-5	TRBV6-5	14	.	.	TGTGCCAGCAGTGAGCTAGCGCGGGAAGAGACCCAGTACTTC	CASSELAREETQYF
TRBJ2-7	TRBV6-1	14	TRBD2	.	TGTGCCAGCAGGGCCGGGACTAGCGCCTTAGAGCAATACTTC	CASRAGTSALEQYF
TRBJ1-3	TRBV19	17	.	.	TGTGCCAGTAGTATATCCTCGAGGAAGTCGGGAAGAAACACCATATATTTT	CASSISSRKSGRNTIYF
TRBJ2-7	TRBV19	11	.	.	TGTGCCAGCGGGGGAGAACACGAGCAGTACTTC	CASGGEHEQYF
TRBJ2-2	TRBV30	12	.	.	TGTGCCTGCCCGGGGTTGACCGGGGAGCTGTTTTTT	CACPGLTGELFF
TRBJ2-3	TRBV9	15	TRBD2	few	TGTGCCAGCAGCGTTGGCGGGAGGACCACAGATACGCAGTATTTT	CASSVGGRTTDTQYF
TRBJ1-1	TRBV6-6	12	.	.	TGTGCCAGCAGTGGTAATTTGGGTGAAGCTTTCTTT	CASSGNLGEAFF
TRBJ2-7	TRBV5-1	12	.	.	TGCGCCAGCAGCCCGGGATCCCATGAGCAGTACTTC	CASSPGSHEQYF
TRBJ1-2	TRBV27	15	.	.	TGTGCCAGCCGACCTGAACAGGGTCTGGGGTATGGCTACACCTTC	CASRPEQGLGYGYTF
TRBJ1-1	TRBV2	14	.	.	TGTGCCAGCAGTTGGATGGGAGAAGACACTGAAGCTTTCTTT	CASSWMGEDTEAFF
TRBJ1-3	TRBV4-1	20	.	.	TGCGCCAGCAGCCAAGGAAGGGTTCGGTCGACAAACCGGAGGGGTAACACCATATATTTT	CASSQGRVRSTNRRGNTIYF
TRBJ2-3	TRBV4-1	16	.	.	TGCGCCAGCAGCCAACGGACGCTATTGGGGCGAGATACGCAGTATTTT	CASSQRTLLGRDTQYF
TRBJ1-1	TRBV4-3	17	TRBD1	.	TGCGCCAGCAGCCAAGATCAGGGGGGGGACATGAACACTGAAGCTTTCTTT	CASSQDQGGDMNTEAFF
TRBJ1-1	TRBV6-1	17	.	.	TGTGCCAGCAGTGATTTTCTGCAGGGGCGGGAGTTCACTGAAGCTTTCTTT	CASSDFLQGREFTEAFF
TRBJ1-6	TRBV4-1	16	TRBD1	.	TGCGCCAGCAGCCGGATCCAGGGGGTCGGCTATTCACCCCTCCACTTT	CASSRIQGVGYSPLHF